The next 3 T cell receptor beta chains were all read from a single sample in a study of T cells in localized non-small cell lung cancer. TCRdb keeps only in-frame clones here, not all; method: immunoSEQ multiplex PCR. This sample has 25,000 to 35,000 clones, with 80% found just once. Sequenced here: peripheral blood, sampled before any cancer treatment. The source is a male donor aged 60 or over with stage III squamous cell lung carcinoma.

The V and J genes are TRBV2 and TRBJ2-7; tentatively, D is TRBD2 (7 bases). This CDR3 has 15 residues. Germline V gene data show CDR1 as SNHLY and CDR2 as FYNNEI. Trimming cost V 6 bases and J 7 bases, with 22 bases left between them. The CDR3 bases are TGTGCCAGCAGGCCGCCGGGGAGGGGGTCGGAAGAGCAGTACTTC. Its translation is CASRPPGRGSEEQYF.

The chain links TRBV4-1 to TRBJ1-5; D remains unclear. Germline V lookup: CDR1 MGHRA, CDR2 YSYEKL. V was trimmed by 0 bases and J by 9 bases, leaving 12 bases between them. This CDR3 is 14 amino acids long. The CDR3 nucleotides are TGCGCCAGCAGCCAAGAAGATGGTTTTGGGCCCCAGCATTTT. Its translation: CASSQEDGFGPQHF.

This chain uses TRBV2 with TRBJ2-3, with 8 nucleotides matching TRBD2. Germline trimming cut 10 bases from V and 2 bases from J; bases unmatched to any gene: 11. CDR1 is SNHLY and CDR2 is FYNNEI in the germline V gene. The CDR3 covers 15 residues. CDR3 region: CATSPRTSSTDTQYF. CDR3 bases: TGTGCCACTAGTCCGAGGACTAGCTCCACAGATACGCAGTATTTT.